Listed here is a single T cell receptor (beta chain). This sample was included in a study of blood T cells in healthy people across ages. Sample-barcoded 5' priming and a J-beta primer mix drove a second PCR of about 7 to 12 cycles. TCRdb analysed the 5' RACE reads with MiXCR anew, one entry per CDR3 protein. The data show about 640,000 distinct CDR3 sequences, about 53% seen once. V was clipped by 7 bases and J by 4 bases; unmatched bases: 8. The CDR3 is 13 residues long. Germline V gene data show CDR1 as SGHRS and CDR2 as YFSETQ. The clonotype originates from a man aged 55 to 70 in good health. The sequencing sample was made of blood. The V gene is TRBV5-1, the J gene TRBJ2-7; 7 bases line up with TRBD2. CDR3: CASREEGGYEQYF. DNA of the CDR3: TGCGCCAGCCGAGAGGAGGGAGGGTACGAGCAGTACTTC. The full variable domain, its missing parts supplied by reference TRBV5-1 and TRBJ2-7, is KAGVTQTPRYLIKTRGQQVTLSCSPISGHRSVSWYQQTPGQGLQFLFEYFSETQRNKGNFPGRFSGRQFSNSRSEMNVSTLELGDSALYLCASREEGGYEQYFGPGTRLTVT.